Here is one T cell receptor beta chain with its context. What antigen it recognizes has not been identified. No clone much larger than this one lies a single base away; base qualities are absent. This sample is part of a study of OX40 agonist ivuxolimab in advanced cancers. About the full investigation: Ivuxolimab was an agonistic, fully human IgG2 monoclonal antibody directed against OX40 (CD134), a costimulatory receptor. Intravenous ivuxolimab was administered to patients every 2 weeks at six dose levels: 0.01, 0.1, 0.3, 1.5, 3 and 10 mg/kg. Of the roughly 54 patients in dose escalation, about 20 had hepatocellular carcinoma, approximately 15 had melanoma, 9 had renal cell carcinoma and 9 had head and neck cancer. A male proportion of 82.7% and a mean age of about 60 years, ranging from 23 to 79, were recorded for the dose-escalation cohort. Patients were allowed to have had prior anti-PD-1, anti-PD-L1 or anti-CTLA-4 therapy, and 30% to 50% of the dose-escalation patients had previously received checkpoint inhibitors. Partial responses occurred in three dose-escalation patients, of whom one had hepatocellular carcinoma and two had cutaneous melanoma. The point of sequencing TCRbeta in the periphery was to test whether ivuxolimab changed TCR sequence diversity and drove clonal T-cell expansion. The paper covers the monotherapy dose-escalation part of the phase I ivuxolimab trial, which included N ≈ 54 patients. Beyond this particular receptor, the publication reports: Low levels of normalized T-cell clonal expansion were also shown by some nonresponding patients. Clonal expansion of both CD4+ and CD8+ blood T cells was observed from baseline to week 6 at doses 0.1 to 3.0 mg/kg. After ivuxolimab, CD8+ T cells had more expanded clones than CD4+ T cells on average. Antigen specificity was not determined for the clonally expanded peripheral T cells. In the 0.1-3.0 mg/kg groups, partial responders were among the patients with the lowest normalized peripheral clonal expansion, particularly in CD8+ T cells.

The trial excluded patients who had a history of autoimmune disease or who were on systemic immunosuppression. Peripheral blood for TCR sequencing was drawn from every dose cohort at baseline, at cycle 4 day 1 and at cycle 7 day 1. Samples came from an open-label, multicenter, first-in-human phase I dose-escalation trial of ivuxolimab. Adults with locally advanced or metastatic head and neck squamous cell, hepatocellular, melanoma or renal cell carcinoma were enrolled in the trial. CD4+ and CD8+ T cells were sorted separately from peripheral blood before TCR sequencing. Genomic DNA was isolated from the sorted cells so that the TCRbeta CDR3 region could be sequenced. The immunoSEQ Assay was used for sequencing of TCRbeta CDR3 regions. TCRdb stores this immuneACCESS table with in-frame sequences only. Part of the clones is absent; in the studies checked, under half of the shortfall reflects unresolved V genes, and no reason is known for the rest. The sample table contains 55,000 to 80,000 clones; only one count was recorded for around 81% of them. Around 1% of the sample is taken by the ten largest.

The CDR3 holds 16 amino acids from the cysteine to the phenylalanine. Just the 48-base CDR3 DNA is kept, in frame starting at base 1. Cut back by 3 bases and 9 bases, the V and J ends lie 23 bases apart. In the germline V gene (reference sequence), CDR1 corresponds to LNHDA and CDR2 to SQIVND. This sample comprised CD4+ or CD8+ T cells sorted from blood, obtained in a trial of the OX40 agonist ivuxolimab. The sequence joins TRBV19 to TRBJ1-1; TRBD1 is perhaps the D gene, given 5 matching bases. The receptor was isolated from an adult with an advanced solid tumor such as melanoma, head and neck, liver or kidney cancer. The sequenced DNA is TGTGCCAGTAGTATGCGTTTTAGGGGACCGGGGCCTAAAGCTTTCTTT. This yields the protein CASSMRFRGPGPKAFF. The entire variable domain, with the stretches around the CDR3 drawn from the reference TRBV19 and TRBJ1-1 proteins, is DGGITQSPKYLFRKEGQNVTLSCEQNLNHDAMYWYRQDPGQGLRLIYYSQIVNDFQKGDIAEGYSVSREKKESFPLTVTSAQKNPTAFYLCASSMRFRGPGPKAFFGQGTRLTVV.